This TCR beta chain was captured by sequencing in a study of T cells after yellow fever vaccination (dated by TCRdb to the late 2010s). As for the study more broadly: Libraries from fractions with low cell numbers were prepared with the SMART-Seq v4 Ultra Low Input RNA kit. Bulk TCR alpha and beta repertoires were sequenced longitudinally to track T-cell clones before and after primary and booster YFV17D yellow fever vaccination. Two healthy male donors, one aged 18 to 29 and one aged 30 to 40 years, made up the cohort. Blood was drawn at multiple timepoints before and after primary and secondary immunization, with bulk PBMC replicates and cell subsets isolated. The research as a whole found: The secondary T-cell response was weaker than the primary response but faster, peaking on day 5 instead of day 15. Because the study included only two donors, the extent to which the findings can be generalized is limited. Because abundant contaminating clonotypes from the bulk population could be contained in FACS-sorted repertoires, computational filtering was required. A small fraction of clonotypes showed up in both the CD4 and CD8 compartments, probably as a result of convergent recombination. After the booster, most clones that had expanded after primary vaccination were detected again (roughly 95% of CD4 and more than 85% of CD8), suggesting broad maintenance of memory.

TCR cDNA was synthesized by 5'RACE template switching, which introduced a universal primer site and unique molecular identifiers. Priming of cDNA synthesis was performed from both the TCR alpha and TCR beta constant segments. Libraries were amplified in two PCR steps, with sample barcodes and sequencing adapters added in the second step. Sequencing of the libraries was done on either Illumina HiSeq 2500 (2x100 bp) or NovaSeq (2x150 bp). From the authors' description of their analysis: MIGEC handled demultiplexing of reads and collapsing into UMI consensus sequences, while MiXCR performed V(D)J alignment. Clonotypes responding to the vaccine were identified with edgeR on replicate PBMC samples, with the criteria of FDR below 0.01 and a log2 fold change above 5 up to day 15. Each bulk clonotype was labeled CD4 or CD8 based on which sequenced repertoire, CD4 or CD8, contained the clonotype at higher abundance. TCRdb trimmed the raw reads at Q25, called clones with MiXCR and kept productive beta chains. Each record represents a unique CDR3 protein, reported with the most common genes and DNA among its rows. The V and J calls follow TCRdb's processing rather than the paper's. The sample includes almost 600,000 distinct CDR3 sequences, with approximately 12% observed a single time. Jointly, the top ten make up over 12% of the sample.

The treatment or condition label of this sample denotes: live attenuated yellow fever vaccine strain. Two biological replicates of bulk PBMCs were collected at each blood-draw timepoint. A standard Ficoll-Paque protocol was used to isolate PBMCs from peripheral blood. TriZol was used to extract RNA from bulk PBMCs, from CD4 and CD8 fractions, and from dextramer-positive and dextramer-negative fractions. In regard to this clonotype: Its antigen is not yet known. No per-base quality is available; no much larger clone lies one base away.

Including cysteine and phenylalanine, the CDR3 has 13 amino acids. Of all the DNA, just the CDR3 is kept, 39 bases in frame from base 1. The germline V gene (reference sequence) yields DFQATT for CDR1 and SNEGSKA for CDR2. V is shortened by 6 bases, J by 2 bases, and the region joining them spans 12 bases. Sequenced here: PBMCs, sampled on the day of the yellow fever booster vaccination. The clonotype originates from a man aged 25 to 45 who received the YFV17D yellow fever vaccine. The sequence is built from TRBV20-1 and TRBJ2-3, and possibly TRBD2, on 6 matching bases. The base sequence is TGCAGTGCCGGGGGACTTACCACAGATACGCAGTATTTT. This encodes CSAGGLTTDTQYF.